What follows describes a single TCR beta chain. This specimen comes from a study of blood T cell repertoires in COVID-19. Study overall: Samples representing acute and convalescent COVID-19 were sourced from the United States, Italy and Spain. Sources were T cells, B-cell-depleted T cells, or PBMCs; the material itself was cDNA or gDNA.

In the authors' methods: Scientists estimated how many nucleated cells there were by amplifying reference gene primers. Repertoires were generated with immunoSEQ multiplex PCR, while TCRdb's copy carries only in-frame clones and drops some. The D gene and trimming were derived from the DNA, and the V and J assignments and clone size from that table. The sample records 110,000 to 150,000 clones, more than 75% being singletons. CDR3 length equals 15 residues. Between the trimmed V and J ends, which lost 3 bases and 0 bases, there was a span of 9 bases. Germline V gives CDR1 LNHDA, CDR2 SQIVND (reference sequence).

Specimen: peripheral blood. The origin of this receptor is an elderly man with acute or convalescent COVID-19. This rearrangement joins TRBV19 to TRBJ2-4; D is possibly TRBD2 (5 bases). CDR3 protein: CASSIPGVAKNIQYF. The DNA of the CDR3 is TGTGCCAGTAGTATCCCCGGGGTAGCCAAAAACATTCAGTACTTC. Full variable domain (remainder filled in from reference TRBV19 and TRBJ2-4): DGGITQSPKYLFRKEGQNVTLSCEQNLNHDAMYWYRQDPGQGLRLIYYSQIVNDFQKGDIAEGYSVSREKKESFPLTVTSAQKNPTAFYLCASSIPGVAKNIQYFGAGTRLSVL.